This entry concerns a single TCR beta chain. Its target is unknown. RNA, at about 0.45 to 1 ug, was reverse transcribed with random hexamers. Amplification of TCR beta CDR3 spanned 54 Vbeta and 13 Jbeta via immunoSEQ multiplex PCR. TCRdb itself ran the immunoSEQ multiplex PCR reads through MiXCR, one entry per CDR3 protein. The sample records roughly 400,000 distinct CDR3 sequences, approximately 85% being singletons. The sample originates from a study of CD8 T cells in Susac syndrome. Sequencing targeted TCR beta in T cells from blood (CD8+ and CD4+). The authors negatively isolated CD8+ and CD4+ T cells and FACS-enriched TEMRA cells. Study results and limitations: The study conceded that its TCR sequencing and HLA analysis involved relatively few individuals.

This sequence originates from a human donor with multiple sclerosis. Sequenced: CD8+ T cells from PBMCs.

CDR3 in DNA: TGTGCCAGCAGTTTATGGGGGGGCACCCAGCCCCAGCATTTT. Residues: CASSLWGGTQPQHF. The J gene is TRBJ1-5, the V gene TRBV27; a weak D match, TRBD1 (6 bases). Between the trimmed V and J ends, which lost 1 base and 7 bases, there was a span of 11 bases. CDR3 size: 14 residues. The germline gives CDR1 MNHEY, CDR2 SMNVEV (reference sequence).